The TCR beta chain under discussion was sequenced for a study of CD8 T cells in ankylosing spondylitis. General study results and limits: Reportedly, disease-linked clones are significantly enriched in ankylosing spondylitis patients' matched synovial fluid. Disease-linked clones were found to be CD8+ and relatively rare in peripheral blood. Among TCR beta sequences, a motif of eight or nine highly homologous variants appeared characteristic of ankylosing spondylitis blood.

The CDR3 covers 14 residues. Per the germline V gene, CDR1 is DFQATT and CDR2 is SNEGSKA (reference sequence). The V gene end was trimmed by 6 bases and the J gene end by 5 bases; junction bases not matched to a gene: 11. Library preparation for TCR beta used quantitative 5'-RACE with molecular barcodes. TCRdb processed the 5' RACE reads anew with MiXCR; each CDR3 protein has one entry. The sample lists 130,000 or so distinct CDR3 sequences, 11% occurring once. Points on this clonotype: Its antigen is currently unknown.

The rearrangement links TRBV20-1 to TRBJ2-5; 8 nucleotides line up with TRBD2. Specimen: blood, either unsorted or a sorted T cell fraction (not recorded which). This clonotype originated in a female donor with ankylosing spondylitis or in good health (not recorded which). CDR3 residues: CSARAEPGGETQYF. The CDR3 coding sequence is TGCAGTGCGCGAGCAGAGCCGGGGGGGGAGACCCAGTACTTC.